This passage covers 19 T cell receptor beta chains from one sample sequenced in a study of CD8+ T cells in alopecia areata. Treatment of the sample: oral pan-JAK inhibitor, 5-10 mg twice daily. Sequencing templates came from extracted RNA that was reverse transcribed into cDNA. Clones were read by immunoSEQ multiplex PCR, and TCRdb kept only the in-frame ones, dropping some. Here the sample spans about 200,000 clones, approximately 61% being singletons. The specimen comprised CD4+ T cells sorted from blood, sampled at week 24, from a patient treated with tofacitinib. These receptors were obtained from a human donor with alopecia areata.

The CDR3 bases are TGTGCCAGCAGCCCCCGAGACGGACGGATTAATTCACCCCTCCACTTT. Its translation is CASSPRDGRINSPLHF. The chain links TRBV9 to TRBJ1-6, with no clear D. Trimming cost V 4 bases and J 6 bases, with 17 bases left between them. The germline gives CDR1 SGDLS, CDR2 YYNGEE. The CDR3 consists of 16 residues.

This sequence joins TRBV2 and TRBJ1-4, with a possible D match to TRBD1 (5 bases). The CDR3 runs 13 residues. Trimming pared 8 bases from V and 7 bases from J, leaving 14 bases between. Germline CDR1 SNHLY, CDR2 FYNNEI. The CDR3 loop reads CASRERGGEKLFF. The DNA for the CDR3 is TGTGCCAGCCGCGAAAGGGGAGGTGAAAAACTGTTTTTT.

This clone was seen a few times. The chain recombines TRBV30 with TRBJ1-5, with no clear D. From germline, CDR1 is GTSNPN and CDR2 SVGIG (reference sequence). This CDR3 spans 14 amino acids. The V end was cut by 2 bases, the J end by 2 bases, with 10 bases between. The CDR3 DNA sequence: TGTGCCTGGAGTCCGCCTTGGGGCAATCAGCCCCAGCATTTT. This gives the protein CAWSPPWGNQPQHF.

Sample share makes this clone medium-sized (0.01 to 0.1%). J is TRBJ2-1 and V is TRBV4-3; D is uncertain. The CDR3 sequence is 15 residues long. Trimming removed 0 bases at V and 1 base at J, with 7 bases between. CDR1 is LGHNA and CDR2 is YSLEER in the germline V gene. The CDR3 DNA reads as TGCGCCAGCAGCCAAGATGGGGAATCCTACAATGAGCAGTTCTTC. As protein: CASSQDGESYNEQFF.

The chain combines TRBV7-9 with TRBJ1-1; D possibly corresponds to TRBD1 (5 bases). The germline V and J ends were trimmed by 5 bases and 1 base, with 11 bases remaining between them. The CDR3 is made up of 14 amino acids. Per the germline V gene, CDR1 is SEHNR and CDR2 is FQNEAQ (reference sequence). The CDR3 DNA sequence: TGTGCCAGCAGCCCGGGGACGGCGAACACTGAAGCTTTCTTT. It encodes CASSPGTANTEAFF. The full variable domain, completed using reference TRBV7-9 and TRBJ1-1, is DTGVSQNPRHKITKRGQNVTFRCDPISEHNRLYWYRQTLGQGPEFLTYFQNEAQLEKSRLLSDRFSAERPKGSFSTLEIQRTEQGDSAMYLCASSPGTANTEAFFGQGTRLTVV.

V gene TRBV15 combines with J gene TRBJ1-1; D is possibly TRBD1 (5 bases). The CDR3 spans 14 residues. The ends were cut back, 5 bases at V and 2 bases at J, with 12 bases in the middle. Germline V gives CDR1 LNHNV, CDR2 YYDKDF (reference sequence). CDR3 residues: CATSGGYVNTEAFF. DNA for the CDR3: TGTGCCACCAGCGGGGGATACGTTAACACTGAAGCTTTCTTT.

The chain links TRBV30 to TRBJ2-2, with a possible D match to TRBD2 (6 bases). The CDR3 is 13 residues long. The ends were cut back, 8 bases at V and 6 bases at J, with 16 bases in the middle. Germline V gene lookup returns CDR1 GTSNPN and CDR2 SVGIG (reference sequence). CDR3 loop: CAQSTSVPGELFF. Written as DNA, the CDR3 is TGTGCCCAGTCGACTAGTGTTCCCGGGGAGCTGTTTTTT.

V usage is TRBV5-1 and J usage is TRBJ1-4, with TRBD1 matching over 9 bases. Looked up from germline, CDR1 is SGHRS and CDR2 is YFSETQ. The CDR3 contains 14 residues. Unmatched junction bases numbered 8, after V lost 4 bases and J lost 10 bases. The CDR3 sequence is CASSQDRGGGKLFF. CDR3 nucleotide sequence: TGCGCCAGCAGCCAGGACAGGGGCGGTGGAAAACTGTTTTTT.

The J gene is TRBJ1-1, the V gene TRBV4-3; no firm D call. V lost 5 bases and J 0 bases, leaving 7 bases between the germline ends. CDR3 size: 13 residues. The germline gives CDR1 LGHNA, CDR2 YSLEER. The CDR3 DNA is TGCGCCAGCAGCTTTAACTTGAACACTGAAGCTTTCTTT. It codes for CASSFNLNTEAFF.

This clone was seen more than once but under ten times. This chain connects TRBV19 to TRBJ2-5; no clear D. The J call may be incorrect, as the DNA end agrees better with TRBJ2-7. This CDR3 contains 11 residues. The germline V gene has CDR1 LNHDA and CDR2 SQIVND (reference sequence). CDR3: CASSWNYEQYF. Here the CDR3 DNA reads TGTGCCAGTTCGTGGAACTACGAGCAGTACTTC.

The sample holds one count of this clone. This chain uses TRBV7-9 with TRBJ1-1; TRBD1 is a possible D gene (6 bases). CDR3 length: 14 amino acids. Germline V gene sequence: CDR1 SEHNR, CDR2 FQNEAQ (reference sequence). V lost 7 bases and J lost 1, with 13 bases in between. The CDR3, as DNA: TGTGCCAGCAATCCCCAGGGGACGAACACTGAAGCTTTCTTT. As protein: CASNPQGTNTEAFF.

This chain links TRBV27 with TRBJ2-1, with TRBD2 as a possible D gene (5 bases). Germline CDR1 is MNHEY and CDR2 is SMNVEV (reference sequence). This CDR3 has 19 amino acids. Trimming pared 3 bases from V and 4 bases from J, leaving 25 bases between. The CDR3 bases are TGTGCCAGCAGTTTCGTGTCTCTCGACTCAGCGGACCTGTACAATGAGCAGTTCTTC. Encoded protein: CASSFVSLDSADLYNEQFF.

The genes are TRBV6-1 and TRBJ2-3; D might be TRBD2 (5 bases). This CDR3 spans 12 amino acids. The germline V gene has CDR1 MNHNS and CDR2 SASEGT. Trimming took 10 bases from V and 4 from J, leaving 12 bases between them. CDR3 amino acids: CATSRAPDTQYF. The CDR3 coding sequence is TGTGCCACCTCGAGGGCTCCAGATACGCAGTATTTT.

This clone appeared a few times. The V call is TRBV27, the J call TRBJ2-7, with 10 positions matching TRBD1. This CDR3 has 13 amino acids. Looked up from germline, CDR1 is MNHEY and CDR2 is SMNVEV (reference sequence). J lost 5 bases, V lost 6 bases, and 4 bases had no gene match. The CDR3 DNA sequence: TGTGCCAGCAGACGGACAGGGGGTGACGAGCAGTACTTC. This gives the protein CASRRTGGDEQYF.

This chain links TRBV6-5 with TRBJ1-6; TRBD1 is a possible D gene (6 bases). V lost 4 bases, J lost 7 bases, and 17 bases lay in between. The V gene's germline CDR1 is MNHEY and CDR2 SVGAGI. This CDR3 is 16 amino acids long. CDR3 region: CASSWEVTGLNSPLHF. DNA of the CDR3: TGTGCCAGCAGTTGGGAAGTTACAGGGTTAAATTCACCCCTCCACTTT.

This clone has only one observation. The chain recombines TRBV29-1 with TRBJ1-1; 8 nucleotides agree with TRBD1. The ends lost 4 bases at V and 1 base at J; junction bases unmatched: 14. Germline assignment: CDR1 SQVTM and CDR2 ANQGSEA. The CDR3 totals 17 residues. CDR3: CSVARRTGIGANTEAFF. CDR3 bases: TGCAGCGTTGCTAGGCGGACAGGGATAGGCGCGAACACTGAAGCTTTCTTT.

This clone was detected only a few times. The chain joins TRBV18 to TRBJ2-1; TRBD2 matches at 10 bases. This CDR3 has 20 residues. V gave up 1 base and J gave up 1 base; unmatched junction bases: 13. Germline V gene data show CDR1 as KGHSH and CDR2 as LQKENI. The CDR3 DNA reads as TGTGCCAGCTCACCACTGAGAAGCGGGGGGGCCTTAGGTTCCTACAATGAGCAGTTCTTC. Amino acid sequence: CASSPLRSGGALGSYNEQFF.

DNA for the CDR3: TGTGCCAGCAGTGCGAGTGGGGGCTGGGATGAGCAGTTCTTC. Protein product: CASSASGGWDEQFF. J is TRBJ2-1 and V is TRBV2; maybe TRBD1 (6 bases). In germline, CDR1 is SNHLY, CDR2 FYNNEI. V lost 4 bases to trimming and J lost 8 bases, with 15 bases between them. The CDR3 consists of 14 residues.

The CDR3, as DNA: TGCGCCAGCAGCCAAGACGTGCTCGGGAGGGGAGAGACCCAGTACTTC. It specifies CASSQDVLGRGETQYF. This chain connects TRBV4-3 to TRBJ2-5; 8 positions match TRBD2. Losses at the gene ends were 0 bases for V and 4 bases for J; bases not matched to a gene: 7. CDR1 LGHNA and CDR2 YSLEER come from the germline V gene. This CDR3 region has 16 residues.